This T cell receptor (beta chain) originates from a study of blood T cell repertoires in COVID-19. Assay: immunoSEQ multiplex PCR; the TCRdb copy retains only in-frame clones and omits some. The sample has about 370,000 clones, 80% to 90% seen once; the top ten hold 1%. This CDR3 contains 14 residues. With V trimmed by 4 bases and J by 4 bases, 2 bases remained unmatched. The germline gives CDR1 SGHRS, CDR2 YFSETQ. The sequenced material came from PBMCs or T cells enriched from blood (not recorded which). The source of this sequence is a man aged 18 to 30 who had recovered from COVID-19. The chain carries TRBV5-1 and TRBJ2-5; 12 positions match TRBD2. DNA of the CDR3: TGCGCCAGCAGCCTAGCGGGGGGGCCAGAGACCCAGTACTTC. Translating gives CASSLAGGPETQYF.